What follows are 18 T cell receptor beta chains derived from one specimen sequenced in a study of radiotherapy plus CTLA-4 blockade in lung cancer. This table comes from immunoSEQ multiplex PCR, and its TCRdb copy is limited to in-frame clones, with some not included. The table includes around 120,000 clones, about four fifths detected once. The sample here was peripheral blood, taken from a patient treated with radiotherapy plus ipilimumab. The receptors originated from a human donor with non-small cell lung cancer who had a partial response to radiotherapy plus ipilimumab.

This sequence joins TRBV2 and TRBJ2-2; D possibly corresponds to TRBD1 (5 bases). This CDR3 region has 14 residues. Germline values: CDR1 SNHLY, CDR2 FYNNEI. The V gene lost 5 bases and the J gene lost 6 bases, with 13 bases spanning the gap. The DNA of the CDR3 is TGTGCCAGCAGTACGACAGATTTCTCCGGGGAGCTGTTTTTT. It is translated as CASSTTDFSGELFF. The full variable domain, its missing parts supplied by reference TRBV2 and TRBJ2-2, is EPEVTQTPSHQVTQMGQEVILRCVPISNHLYFYWYRQILGQKVEFLVSFYNNEISEKSEIFDDQFSVERPDGSNFTLKIRSTKLEDSAMYFCASSTTDFSGELFFGEGSRLTVL.

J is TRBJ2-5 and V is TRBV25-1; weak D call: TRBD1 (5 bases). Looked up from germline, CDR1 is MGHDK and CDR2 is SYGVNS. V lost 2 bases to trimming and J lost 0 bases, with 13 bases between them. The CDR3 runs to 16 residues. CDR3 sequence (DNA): TGTGCCAGCAGTGAACCCCCCCCCAGGGACCAAGAGACCCAGTACTTC. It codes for CASSEPPPRDQETQYF.

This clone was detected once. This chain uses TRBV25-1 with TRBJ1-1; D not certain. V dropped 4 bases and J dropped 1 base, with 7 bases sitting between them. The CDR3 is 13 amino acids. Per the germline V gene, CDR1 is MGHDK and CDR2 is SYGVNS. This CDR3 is CASSVAGNTEAFF. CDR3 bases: TGTGCCAGCAGTGTAGCGGGGAACACTGAAGCTTTCTTT.

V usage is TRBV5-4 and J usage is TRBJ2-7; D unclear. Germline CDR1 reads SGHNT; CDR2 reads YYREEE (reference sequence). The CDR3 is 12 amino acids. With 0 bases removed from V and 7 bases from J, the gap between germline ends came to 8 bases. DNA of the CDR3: TGTGCCAGCAGCTTGGACCCCGGGGAGCAGTACGTC. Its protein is CASSLDPGEQYV.

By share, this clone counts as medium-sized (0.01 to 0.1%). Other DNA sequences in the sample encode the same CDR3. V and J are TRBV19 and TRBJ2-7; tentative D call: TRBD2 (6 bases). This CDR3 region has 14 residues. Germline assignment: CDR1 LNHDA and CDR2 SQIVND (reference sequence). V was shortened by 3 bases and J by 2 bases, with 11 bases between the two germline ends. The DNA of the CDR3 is TGTGCCAGTAGTATCGGGACTGGGCCCTACGAGCAGTACTTC. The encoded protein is CASSIGTGPYEQYF.

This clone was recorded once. The CDR3 loop reads CASSQTGRVDTIYF. In DNA, the CDR3 is TGTGCCAGCAGCCAGACAGGGCGCGTAGACACCATATATTTT. The chain couples TRBV28 to TRBJ1-3, with 7 bases fitting TRBD1. The V gene end was trimmed by 6 bases and the J gene end by 8 bases; junction bases not matched to a gene: 10. In germline, CDR1 is MDHEN, CDR2 SYDVKM. This CDR3 comprises 14 residues.

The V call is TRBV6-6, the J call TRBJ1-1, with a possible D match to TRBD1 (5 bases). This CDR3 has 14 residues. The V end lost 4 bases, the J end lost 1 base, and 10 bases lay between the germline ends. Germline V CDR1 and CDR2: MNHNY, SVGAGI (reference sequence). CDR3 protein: CASSWGSSNTEAFF. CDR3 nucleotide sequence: TGTGCCAGCAGTTGGGGCAGTTCGAACACTGAAGCTTTCTTT.

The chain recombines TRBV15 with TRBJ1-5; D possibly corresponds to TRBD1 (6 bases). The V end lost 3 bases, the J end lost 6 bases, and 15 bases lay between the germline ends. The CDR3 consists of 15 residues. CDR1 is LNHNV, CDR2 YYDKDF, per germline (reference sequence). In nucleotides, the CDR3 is TGTGCCACCAGCAGGATACAGGGAGGGAGTCAGCCCCAGCATTTT. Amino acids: CATSRIQGGSQPQHF.

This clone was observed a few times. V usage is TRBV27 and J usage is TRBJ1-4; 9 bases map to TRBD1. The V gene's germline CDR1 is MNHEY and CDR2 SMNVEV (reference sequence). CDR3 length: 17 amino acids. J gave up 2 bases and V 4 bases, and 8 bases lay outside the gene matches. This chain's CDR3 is CASSYLTGGETNEKLFF. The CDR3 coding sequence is TGTGCCAGCAGTTACTTGACAGGGGGTGAGACTAATGAAAAACTGTTTTTT.

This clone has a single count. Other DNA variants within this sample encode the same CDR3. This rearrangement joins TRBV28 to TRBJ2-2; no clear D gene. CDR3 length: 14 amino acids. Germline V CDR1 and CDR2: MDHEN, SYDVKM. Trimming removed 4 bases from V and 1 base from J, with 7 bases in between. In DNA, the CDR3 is TGTGCCAGCAGTTCCTCGGGGAACACCGGGGAGCTGTTTTTT. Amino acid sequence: CASSSSGNTGELFF.

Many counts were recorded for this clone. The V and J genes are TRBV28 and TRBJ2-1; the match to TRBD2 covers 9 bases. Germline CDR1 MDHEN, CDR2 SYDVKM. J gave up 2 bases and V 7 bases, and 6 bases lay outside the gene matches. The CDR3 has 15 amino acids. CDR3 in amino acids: CASTNSGRTYNEQFF. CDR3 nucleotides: TGTGCCAGCACCAATAGCGGGAGAACCTACAATGAGCAGTTCTTC.

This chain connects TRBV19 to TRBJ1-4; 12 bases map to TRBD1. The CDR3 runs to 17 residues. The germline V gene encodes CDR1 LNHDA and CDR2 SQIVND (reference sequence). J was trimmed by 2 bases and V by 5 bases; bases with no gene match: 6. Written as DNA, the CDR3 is TGTGCCAGTAGTCCGCGGGACAGGGGGCGGACTAATGAAAAACTGTTTTTT. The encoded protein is CASSPRDRGRTNEKLFF.

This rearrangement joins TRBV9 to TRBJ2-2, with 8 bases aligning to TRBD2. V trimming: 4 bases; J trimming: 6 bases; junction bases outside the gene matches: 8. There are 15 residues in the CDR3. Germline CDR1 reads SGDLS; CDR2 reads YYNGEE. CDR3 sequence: CASSPSGREAGELFF. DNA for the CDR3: TGTGCCAGCAGCCCCAGTGGGCGGGAGGCCGGGGAGCTGTTTTTT.

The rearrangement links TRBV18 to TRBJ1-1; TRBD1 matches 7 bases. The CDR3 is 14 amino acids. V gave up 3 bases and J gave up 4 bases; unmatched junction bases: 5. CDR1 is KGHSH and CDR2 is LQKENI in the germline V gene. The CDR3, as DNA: TGTGCCAGCTCACCGGAGGGACAGATCACTGAAGCTTTCTTT. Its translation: CASSPEGQITEAFF.

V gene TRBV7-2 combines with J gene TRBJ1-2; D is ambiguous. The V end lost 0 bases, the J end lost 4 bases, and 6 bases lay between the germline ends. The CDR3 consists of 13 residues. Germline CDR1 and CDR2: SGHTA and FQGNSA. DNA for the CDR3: TGTGCCAGCAGCTTAGCAGGAGTCTATGGCTACACCTTC. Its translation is CASSLAGVYGYTF.

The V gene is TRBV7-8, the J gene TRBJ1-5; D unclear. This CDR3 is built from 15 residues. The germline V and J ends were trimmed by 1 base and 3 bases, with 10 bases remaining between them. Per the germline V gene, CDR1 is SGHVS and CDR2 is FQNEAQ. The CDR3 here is CASSLGARDNQPQHF. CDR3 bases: TGTGCCAGCAGCTTAGGGGCGAGGGACAATCAGCCCCAGCATTTT.

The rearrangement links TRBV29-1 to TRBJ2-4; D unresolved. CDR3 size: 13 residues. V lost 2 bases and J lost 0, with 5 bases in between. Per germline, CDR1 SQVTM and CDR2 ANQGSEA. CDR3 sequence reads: CSVEPLAKNIQYF. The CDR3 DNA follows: TGCAGCGTTGAACCGTTAGCCAAAAACATTCAGTACTTC.

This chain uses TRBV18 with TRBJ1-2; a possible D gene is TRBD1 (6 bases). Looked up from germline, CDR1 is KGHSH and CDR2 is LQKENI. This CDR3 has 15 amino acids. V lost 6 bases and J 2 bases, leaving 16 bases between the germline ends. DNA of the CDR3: TGTGCCAGCTCTACCAGTGGGGGCGCGAACTATGGCTACACCTTC. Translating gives CASSTSGGANYGYTF.